These T cell receptor beta chains were read from a single sample in a study of T-cell reconstitution after alpha-beta-depleted transplantation in children. TCRdb reprocessed the PCR reads with MiXCR, giving one entry per CDR3 protein. The sample records around 580,000 distinct CDR3 sequences, roughly 27% being singletons. This specimen consisted of PBMCs, obtained before TCRalphabeta/CD19-depleted stem cell transplant. These receptors all stem from a boy younger than two with Wiskott-Aldrich syndrome, due to receive a stem cell transplant. The CDR3 runs from the conserved cysteine through the conserved F or W. The D gene is left open where the match is weak. Only some rows state a clone size, as once, few, many or a class for expanded clones.

J gene	V gene	clone size	D gene	CDR3 protein	CDR3 DNA
TRBJ2-7	TRBV7-2	NA	TRBD1	CASSLGSGQDSEQYF	TGTGCCAGCAGCTTAGGGTCCGGACAGGACTCCGAGCAGTACTTC
TRBJ1-2	TRBV7-2	few	NA	CASSLLGRSGYTF	TGTGCCAGCAGCTTACTCGGGAGGAGTGGCTACACCTTC
TRBJ1-6	TRBV6-5	NA	NA	CASSYSQGSSYNSPLHF	TGTGCCAGCAGTTATAGTCAGGGGAGCTCCTATAATTCACCCCTCCACTTT
TRBJ2-1	TRBV28	NA	TRBD1	CASSLLDRNNEQFF	TGTGCCAGCAGTTTATTGGACAGGAACAATGAGCAGTTCTTC
TRBJ2-2	TRBV10-3	NA	NA	CAISESTRRNTGELFF	TGTGCCATCAGTGAGTCTACCAGGAGGAACACCGGGGAGCTGTTTTTT
TRBJ2-4	TRBV12-3/TRBV12-4	NA	NA	CASSLVTGIQYF	TGTGCCAGCAGTTTAGTTACGGGCATTCAGTACTTC
TRBJ2-1	TRBV12-3/TRBV12-4	few	NA	CASSFGTLFF	TGTGCCAGCAGTTTCGGGACACTCTTTTTC
TRBJ1-4	TRBV15	NA	TRBD1	CATSRGGQGEKLFF	TGTGCCACCAGCAGAGGGGGACAGGGTGAAAAACTGTTTTTT
TRBJ1-2	TRBV7-6	few	NA	CASSLAQGLYGYTF	TGTGCCAGCAGCTTAGCTCAGGGGCTCTATGGCTACACCTTC
TRBJ1-1	TRBV19	NA	NA	CASSIRLSMNTEAFF	TGTGCCAGTAGTATTAGGCTGTCGATGAACACTGAAGCTTTCTTT
TRBJ2-7	TRBV12-3/TRBV12-4	few	NA	CASSAGRADEQYF	TGTGCCAGCAGTGCCGGCAGGGCTGACGAGCAGTACTTC
TRBJ2-3	TRBV13	NA	NA	CASSLIGSGTDTQYF	TGTGCCAGCAGCTTAATCGGGAGTGGCACAGATACGCAGTATTTT
TRBJ1-5	TRBV12-3/TRBV12-4	few	NA	CASSYNQPQHF	TGTGCCAGCAGCTATAATCAGCCCCAGCATTTT
TRBJ1-6	TRBV12-3/TRBV12-4	NA	NA	CASRDSGNSPLHF	TGTGCCAGCAGAGACTCAGGGAATTCACCCCTCCACTTT
TRBJ2-3	TRBV4-1	NA	TRBD2	CASSQFPRTSGATDTQYF	TGCGCCAGCAGCCAATTTCCCAGGACTAGCGGGGCCACAGATACGCAGTATTTT
TRBJ1-3	TRBV29-1	NA	NA	CSVVGVSSGNTIYF	TGCAGCGTTGTAGGAGTTAGCTCTGGAAACACCATATATTTT
TRBJ2-6	TRBV15	NA	NA	CATRSLGSGANVLTF	TGTGCCACCAGATCGCTTGGTTCTGGGGCCAACGTCCTGACTTTC
TRBJ2-1	TRBV7-9	many	TRBD1	CASSFTGGSYNEQFF	TGTGCCAGCAGCTTTACAGGGGGCTCCTACAATGAGCAGTTCTTC
TRBJ1-3	TRBV20-1	NA	TRBD1	CSAGDSSGNTIYF	TGCAGTGCAGGGGACAGCTCTGGAAACACCATATATTTT
TRBJ2-5	TRBV15	few	NA	CATSRDLVAGETQYF	TGTGCCACCAGCAGAGATCTGGTGGCCGGAGAGACCCAGTACTTC
TRBJ2-6	TRBV5-1	few	NA	CASSGIGGGANVLTF	TGCGCCAGCAGCGGTATCGGAGGTGGGGCCAACGTCCTGACTTTC
TRBJ2-7	TRBV14	few	NA	CASSQGKGRAAYEQYF	TGTGCCAGCAGCCAAGGGAAGGGACGGGCAGCCTACGAGCAGTACTTC
TRBJ2-7	TRBV6-5	few	NA	CASSYKWSPSYEQYF	TGTGCCAGCAGTTACAAGTGGTCCCCTTCCTACGAGCAGTACTTC
TRBJ2-1	TRBV2	NA	TRBD2	CASRSPGLAGGPSSYNEQFF	TGTGCCAGCAGGTCGCCGGGACTAGCGGGAGGGCCGAGCTCCTACAATGAGCAGTTCTTC
TRBJ1-4	TRBV20-1	few	NA	CSARVEGGGEKLFF	TGCAGTGCTAGAGTGGAAGGGGGGGGAGAAAAACTGTTTTTT
TRBJ2-5	TRBV7-9	NA	NA	CASSFRIGTLQETQYF	TGTGCCAGCAGCTTCAGAATTGGAACCTTACAAGAGACCCAGTACTTC
TRBJ1-5	TRBV12-3/TRBV12-4	NA	NA	CASTWTEWSNQPQHF	TGTGCCAGCACCTGGACAGAATGGAGCAATCAGCCCCAGCATTTT
TRBJ2-7	TRBV30	few	NA	CAWSVLGETYEQYF	TGTGCCTGGAGTGTACTCGGGGAAACCTACGAGCAGTACTTC
TRBJ2-7	TRBV5-1	NA	NA	CASTPNTGLLYEQYF	TGCGCCAGCACGCCCAATACCGGACTCCTCTACGAGCAGTACTTC
TRBJ2-1	TRBV20-1	NA	NA	CSARDLGVSSYNEQFF	TGCAGTGCTAGAGATCTCGGGGTTAGCTCCTACAATGAGCAGTTCTTC
TRBJ2-1	TRBV6-5	NA	TRBD1	CASSYSRTGSNEQFF	TGTGCCAGCAGTTACTCCCGGACAGGGTCTAATGAGCAGTTCTTC
TRBJ2-1	TRBV11-2	NA	TRBD2	CASRYRLASGYNEQFF	TGTGCCAGCAGGTACAGGTTGGCTAGCGGATACAATGAGCAGTTCTTC
TRBJ2-3	TRBV18	NA	NA	CASSPLGGPDTQYF	TGTGCCAGCTCACCCCTGGGGGGGCCAGATACGCAGTATTTT
TRBJ1-2	TRBV24-1	few	NA	CATSDLYGYTF	TGTGCCACCAGTGATCTCTATGGCTACACCTTC
TRBJ2-1	TRBV12-3/TRBV12-4	few	NA	CASSLRIGGDNEQFF	TGTGCCAGCAGTTTACGAATTGGAGGCGACAATGAGCAGTTCTTC
TRBJ1-6	TRBV12-3/TRBV12-4	NA	NA	CASSLSGPVSPLHF	TGTGCCAGCAGTTTATCAGGGCCCGTCTCACCCCTCCACTTT
TRBJ2-1	TRBV2	few	TRBD2	CASKLADHNEQFF	TGTGCCAGCAAACTAGCGGACCACAATGAGCAGTTCTTC
TRBJ2-1	TRBV5-1	many	NA	CASSFGLADYNEQFF	TGTGCCAGCAGCTTCGGGCTAGCCGACTACAATGAGCAGTTCTTC
TRBJ2-2	TRBV6-5	few	NA	CASSYIRDASNTGELFF	TGTGCCAGCAGTTACATCCGGGACGCGTCCAACACCGGGGAGCTGTTTTTT
TRBJ2-7	TRBV5-1	many	NA	CASSLGGTLSYEQYF	TGCGCCAGCAGCTTGGGGGGGACATTATCCTACGAGCAGTACTTC
TRBJ1-5	TRBV20-1	NA	TRBD1	CSAGTGGDQPQHF	TGCAGTGCTGGGACAGGGGGCGATCAGCCCCAGCATTTT
TRBJ2-7	TRBV5-1	many	NA	CASSISGSSYEQYF	TGTGCCAGCAGTATTAGCGGTAGCTCCTACGAGCAGTACTTC
TRBJ2-7	TRBV28	few	TRBD1	CAKGDRPSSYEQYF	TGTGCCAAGGGGGACAGGCCGAGCTCCTACGAGCAGTACTTC
TRBJ2-1	TRBV24-1	few	TRBD2	CATSAPRAGGSNEQFF	TGTGCCACCAGTGCCCCCCGGGCGGGAGGTAGCAATGAGCAGTTCTTC
TRBJ2-1	TRBV2	NA	NA	CASRADGTREQFF	TGTGCCAGCAGAGCTGACGGCACCCGTGAGCAGTTCTTC